A single sample gave rise to the 19 T cell receptor beta chains below, sequenced in a study of shared clonotypes between healthy human individuals. TCRdb keeps only in-frame clones here, not all; method: immunoSEQ multiplex PCR. The profile shows around 700,000 clones, about 90% of them singletons. CD45RO-negative CD8 cells positively selected for CCR7 made up the naive population, which excluded terminally differentiated effector memory CD45RA+ cells. Sequenced sample: naive CD8+ T cells sorted from blood. These receptors all come from a man between 25 and 39 years old in good health.

The chain is built from TRBV2 and TRBJ2-5, with 10 bases lining up with TRBD2. J was trimmed by 3 bases and V by 5 bases; bases with no gene match: 6. There are 15 residues in the CDR3. The germline V gene has CDR1 SNHLY and CDR2 FYNNEI. The CDR3 loop reads CASSTRTSGEETQYF. In nucleotides, the CDR3 is TGTGCCAGCAGTACCCGGACTAGCGGAGAAGAGACCCAGTACTTC.

As DNA, the CDR3 is TGTGCCAGCAGCTTATTGCCCAATCGAGACTACAATGAGCAGTTCTTC. Translation gives CASSLLPNRDYNEQFF. The chain couples TRBV7-9 to TRBJ2-1; D remains ambiguous. From germline, CDR1 is SEHNR and CDR2 FQNEAQ (reference sequence). V lost 2 bases, J lost 3 bases, and 14 bases lay in between. The CDR3 spans 16 residues.

The chain employs TRBV19 and TRBJ1-5; D perhaps matches TRBD1 (6 bases). Trimming stripped 3 bases from V and 1 base from J, with 13 bases between. Germline loops: CDR1 LNHDA, CDR2 SQIVND (reference sequence). This CDR3 region has 16 residues. DNA for the CDR3: TGTGCCAGTAGTATCTCAAGGACAGCAAGCAATCAGCCCCAGCATTTT. Residues: CASSISRTASNQPQHF. Variable domain in full (rest from reference TRBV19 and TRBJ1-5): DGGITQSPKYLFRKEGQNVTLSCEQNLNHDAMYWYRQDPGQGLRLIYYSQIVNDFQKGDIAEGYSVSREKKESFPLTVTSAQKNPTAFYLCASSISRTASNQPQHFGDGTRLSIL.

The gene calls are TRBV10-3 and TRBJ1-1, with D possibly being TRBD1 (5 bases). Germline lookup yields CDR1 ENHRY and CDR2 SYGVKD. The V and J ends lost 5 bases and 5 bases respectively, with 21 bases between them. This CDR3 comprises 16 residues. CDR3 nucleotide sequence: TGTGCCATCAGTTCCGTCACCGGGGGGGACGTTACTGAAGCTTTCTTT. Amino acid sequence: CAISSVTGGDVTEAFF.

The V gene is TRBV6-5, the J gene TRBJ2-7; weak D call: TRBD1 (6 bases). Per the germline V gene, CDR1 is MNHEY and CDR2 is SVGAGI. CDR3 length: 14 amino acids. V dropped 0 bases and J dropped 2 bases, with 8 bases sitting between them. CDR3 in DNA: TGTGCCAGCAGTTACTCCGGACAGCCCTACGAGCAGTACTTC. Amino acids: CASSYSGQPYEQYF.

This chain joins TRBV19 and TRBJ2-7, with 8 bases matching TRBD1. The CDR3 has 17 amino acids. The germline gives CDR1 LNHDA, CDR2 SQIVND (reference sequence). The V gene end was trimmed by 3 bases and the J gene end by 3 bases; junction bases not matched to a gene: 13. CDR3 DNA: TGTGCCAGTAGTATCTACCTGACAGGGGAAAGTTACTACGAGCAGTACTTC. Its protein product is CASSIYLTGESYYEQYF.

The genes are TRBV21-1 and TRBJ2-1; TRBD2, as called in the table, went unchecked against the DNA. TRBV21-1 is noted as a pseudogene. The CDR3 is made up of 19 amino acids. The CDR3 DNA follows: TGTGCCAGCACCGTTGGGACTAGCGGGAGTGGGAGCTCCTACAATGAGCAGTTCTTC. This gives the protein CASTVGTSGSGSSYNEQFF.

The genes are TRBV28 and TRBJ2-3, with 7 nucleotides matching TRBD1. The J segment lost 0 bases and the V segment lost 2 bases, leaving 11 bases of the junction unmatched. CDR3 length: 18 amino acids. CDR1 and CDR2 from the germline V gene are MDHEN and SYDVKM. CDR3 region: CASSLPTKGQISTDTQYF. The DNA for the CDR3 is TGTGCCAGCAGTTTACCTACTAAGGGACAGATTAGCACAGATACGCAGTATTTT.

The V and J genes are TRBV5-1 and TRBJ2-7, with TRBD2 identical over 12 bases. Germline V gene lookup returns CDR1 SGHRS and CDR2 YFSETQ. The CDR3 has 16 residues. Trimming took 2 bases from V and 3 from J; bases not matched to a gene: 6. In DNA, the CDR3 is TGCGCCAGCAGCTTTGGACTAGCGGGAAATGTCTACGAGCAGTACTTC. This translates into CASSFGLAGNVYEQYF.

This chain links TRBV11-3 with TRBJ2-2, with D tentatively TRBD2 (5 bases). CDR3 size: 14 residues. Trimming took 4 bases from V and 5 from J, leaving 11 bases between them. Per germline, CDR1 SGHNT and CDR2 YENEEA. The CDR3 DNA follows: TGTGCCAGCAGCTATGAGGGCCCTACCGGGGAGCTGTTTTTT. This gives the protein CASSYEGPTGELFF.

CDR3 DNA: TGTGCCAGCAGCCCAGGGGTAGCGGGAGGGGAGCAGTACTTC. Protein sequence: CASSPGVAGGEQYF. The chain uses TRBV7-8 and TRBJ2-7, with 11 bases aligning to TRBD2. Germline loops: CDR1 SGHVS, CDR2 FQNEAQ. The V and J ends lost 5 bases and 7 bases, in that order; junction bases with no gene match: 7. This CDR3 spans 14 amino acids.

This chain links TRBV7-9 with TRBJ1-2; 10 nucleotides agree with TRBD1. In germline, CDR1 is SEHNR, CDR2 FQNEAQ (reference sequence). The trim removed 5 bases at V and 4 bases at J, leaving 4 bases unmatched. The CDR3 extends over 14 amino acids. The CDR3: CASSPTGGSYGYTF. CDR3 sequence (DNA): TGTGCCAGCAGCCCGACAGGGGGCAGCTATGGCTACACCTTC.

As concerns this clone: This sample includes further DNA sequences coding for the same CDR3. The chain has TRBV11-2 and TRBJ2-1; D is ambiguous. V lost 2 bases, J lost 7 bases, and 3 bases lay in between. The CDR3 runs to 11 residues. The V gene's germline CDR1 is SGHAT and CDR2 FQNNGV. CDR3 coding DNA: TGTGCCAGCAGCTTACTTAATGAGCAGTTCTTC. Residues: CASSLLNEQFF.

The chain has TRBV4-1 and TRBJ2-1, with D unresolved. The V and J ends lost 2 bases and 5 bases respectively, with 4 bases between them. CDR3 length equals 12 residues. Germline-derived CDR1 and CDR2 are MGHRA and YSYEKL. The CDR3 reads CASSQTDNEQFF. CDR3 bases: TGCGCCAGCAGCCAAACGGACAATGAGCAGTTCTTC.

The genes are TRBV7-6 and TRBJ2-3, with TRBD2 matching 7 bases. Trimming took 2 bases from V and 4 from J; bases not matched to a gene: 3. The CDR3 length is 14 residues. The germline V gene encodes CDR1 SGHVS and CDR2 FNYEAQ. The CDR3 nucleotides are TGTGCCAGCAGCTTACAGGCGGGAGCAGATACGCAGTATTTT. This gives the protein CASSLQAGADTQYF. The complete variable domain, with remaining parts taken from reference TRBV7-6 and TRBJ2-3, reads GAGVSQSPRYKVTKRGQDVALRCDPISGHVSLYWYRQALGQGPEFLTYFNYEAQQDKSGLPNDRFSAERPEGSISTLTIQRTEQRDSAMYRCASSLQAGADTQYFGPGTRLTVL.

This chain uses TRBV9 with TRBJ2-7; 11 nucleotides agree with TRBD2. V lost 4 bases and J lost 9; bases outside the gene matches: 9. The germline V gene encodes CDR1 SGDLS and CDR2 YYNGEE. This CDR3 spans 14 amino acids. This chain's CDR3 is CASSLELAGVGQYF. As DNA, the CDR3 is TGTGCCAGCAGCTTGGAACTAGCGGGAGTGGGGCAGTACTTC.

The chain employs TRBV7-9 and TRBJ2-5, with D perhaps given as TRBD1 or TRBD2 (6 bases each). The CDR3 length is 17 residues. Germline values: CDR1 SEHNR, CDR2 FQNEAQ (reference sequence). Trimming left V 4 bases short and J 5 bases short, with 23 bases between. CDR3 coding DNA: TGTGCCAGCAGCTCAACCACACCCGGGACACGGGAGGAGACCCAGTACTTC. Protein: CASSSTTPGTREETQYF.

This clone was counted once. This sequence joins TRBV6-6 and TRBJ2-1, with D unclear. Trimming cost V 0 bases and J 8 bases, with 8 bases left between them. The CDR3 is made up of 13 amino acids. Germline assignment: CDR1 MNHNY and CDR2 SVGAGI (reference sequence). The CDR3 nucleotides are TGTGCCAGCAGTTACTCCTCGCGCGATGAGCAGTTCTTC. Translation gives CASSYSSRDEQFF.

To note about this clone: The same CDR3 can be traced to other DNA sequences in this sample. The chain has TRBV11-2 and TRBJ2-5, with a tentative D call TRBD2 (6 bases). The CDR3 is made up of 14 amino acids. From germline, CDR1 is SGHAT and CDR2 FQNNGV. V lost 0 bases and J 2 bases, leaving 7 bases between the germline ends. The CDR3 sequence is CASSLEGLQETQYF. The CDR3 DNA reads TGTGCCAGCAGCTTAGAAGGACTACAAGAGACCCAGTACTTC.